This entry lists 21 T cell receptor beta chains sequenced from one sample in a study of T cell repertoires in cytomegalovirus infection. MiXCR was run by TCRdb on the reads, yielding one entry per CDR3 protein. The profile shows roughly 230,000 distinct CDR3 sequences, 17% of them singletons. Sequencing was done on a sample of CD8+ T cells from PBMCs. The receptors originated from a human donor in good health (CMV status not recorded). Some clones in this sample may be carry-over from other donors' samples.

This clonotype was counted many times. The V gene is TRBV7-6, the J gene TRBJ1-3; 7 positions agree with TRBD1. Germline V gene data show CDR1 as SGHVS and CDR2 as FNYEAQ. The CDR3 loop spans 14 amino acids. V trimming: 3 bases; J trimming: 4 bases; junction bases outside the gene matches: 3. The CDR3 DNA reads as TGTGCCAGCAGCTTTGGGACAGAAGGAAACACCATATATTTT. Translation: CASSFGTEGNTIYF.

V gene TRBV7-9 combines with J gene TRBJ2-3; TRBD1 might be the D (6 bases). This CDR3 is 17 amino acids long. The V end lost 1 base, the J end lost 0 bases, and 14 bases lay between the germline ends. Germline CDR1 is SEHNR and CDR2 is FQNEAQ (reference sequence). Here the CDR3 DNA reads TGTGCCAGCAGCTTAGTAGGGGGACGATATAGCACAGATACGCAGTATTTT. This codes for CASSLVGGRYSTDTQYF.

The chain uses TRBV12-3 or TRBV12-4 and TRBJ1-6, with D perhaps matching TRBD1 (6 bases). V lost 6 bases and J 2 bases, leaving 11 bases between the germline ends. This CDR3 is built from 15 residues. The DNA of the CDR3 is TGTGCCAGCAGGACAGGAGACCCCTATAATTCACCCCTCCACTTT. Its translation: CASRTGDPYNSPLHF.

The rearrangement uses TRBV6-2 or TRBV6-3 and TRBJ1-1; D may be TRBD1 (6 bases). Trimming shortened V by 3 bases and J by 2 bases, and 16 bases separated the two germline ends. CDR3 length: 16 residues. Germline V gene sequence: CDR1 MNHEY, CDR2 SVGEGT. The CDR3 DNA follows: TGTGCCAGCAGTTATAAGGGGGAGGACGGCAACACTGAAGCTTTCTTT. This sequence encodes CASSYKGEDGNTEAFF.

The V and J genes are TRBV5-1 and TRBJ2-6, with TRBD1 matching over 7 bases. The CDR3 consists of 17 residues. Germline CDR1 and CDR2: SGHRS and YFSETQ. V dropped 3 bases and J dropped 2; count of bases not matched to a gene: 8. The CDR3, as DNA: TGCGCCAGCAGCTACTGGACAGGAGCCCCTGGGGCCAACGTCCTGACTTTC. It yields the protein CASSYWTGAPGANVLTF.

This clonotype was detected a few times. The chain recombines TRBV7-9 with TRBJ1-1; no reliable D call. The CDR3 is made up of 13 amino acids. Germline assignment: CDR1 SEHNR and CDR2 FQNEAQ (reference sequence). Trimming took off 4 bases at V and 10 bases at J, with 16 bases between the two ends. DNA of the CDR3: TGTGCCAGCAGCTCACCGGGCCCCGAGGGAGCTTTCTTT. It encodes CASSSPGPEGAFF.

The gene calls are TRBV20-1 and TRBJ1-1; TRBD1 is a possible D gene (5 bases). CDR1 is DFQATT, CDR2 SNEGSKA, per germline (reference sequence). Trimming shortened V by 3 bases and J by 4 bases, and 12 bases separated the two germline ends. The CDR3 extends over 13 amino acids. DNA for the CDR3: TGCAGTGCTAGGGGCAGGGAGGGCACTGAAGCTTTCTTT. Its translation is CSARGREGTEAFF.

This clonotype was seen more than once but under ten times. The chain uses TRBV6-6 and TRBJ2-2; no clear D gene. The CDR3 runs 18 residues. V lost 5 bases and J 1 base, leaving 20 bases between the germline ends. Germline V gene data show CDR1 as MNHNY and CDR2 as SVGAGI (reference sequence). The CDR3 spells CASSRRVSAIENTGELFF. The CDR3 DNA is TGTGCCAGCAGTAGACGGGTCTCCGCGATTGAGAACACCGGGGAGCTGTTTTTT.

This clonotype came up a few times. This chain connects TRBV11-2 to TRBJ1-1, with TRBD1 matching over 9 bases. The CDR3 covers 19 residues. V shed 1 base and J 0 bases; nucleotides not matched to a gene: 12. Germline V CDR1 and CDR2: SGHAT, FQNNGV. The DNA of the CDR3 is TGTGCCAGCAGCTTAGTGTCCGGGGACAGGGAGTGGATGAACACTGAAGCTTTCTTT. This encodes CASSLVSGDREWMNTEAFF. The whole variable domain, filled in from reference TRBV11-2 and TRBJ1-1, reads EAGVAQSPRYKIIEKRQSVAFWCNPISGHATLYWYQQILGQGPKLLIQFQNNGVVDDSQLPKDRFSAERLKGVDSTLKIQPAKLEDSAVYLCASSLVSGDREWMNTEAFFGQGTRLTVV.

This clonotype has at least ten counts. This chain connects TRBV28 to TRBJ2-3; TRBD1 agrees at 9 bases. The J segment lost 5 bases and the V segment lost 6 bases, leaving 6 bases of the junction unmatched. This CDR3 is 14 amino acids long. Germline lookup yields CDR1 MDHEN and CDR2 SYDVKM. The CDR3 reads CASSWTGEEDTQYF. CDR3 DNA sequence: TGTGCCAGCAGCTGGACAGGGGAGGAAGATACGCAGTATTTT.

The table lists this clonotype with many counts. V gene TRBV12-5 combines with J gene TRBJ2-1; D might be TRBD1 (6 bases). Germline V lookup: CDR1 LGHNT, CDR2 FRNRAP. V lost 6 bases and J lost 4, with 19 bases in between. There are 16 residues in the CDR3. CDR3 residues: CASGPTTGDIYNEQFF. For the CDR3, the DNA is TGTGCTAGTGGACCCACGACAGGTGACATATACAATGAGCAGTTCTTC. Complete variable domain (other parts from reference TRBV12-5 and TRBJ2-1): DARVTQTPRHKVTEMGQEVTMRCQPILGHNTVFWYRQTMMQGLELLAYFRNRAPLDDSGMPKDRFSAEMPDATLATLKIQPSEPRDSAVYFCASGPTTGDIYNEQFFGPGTRLTVL.

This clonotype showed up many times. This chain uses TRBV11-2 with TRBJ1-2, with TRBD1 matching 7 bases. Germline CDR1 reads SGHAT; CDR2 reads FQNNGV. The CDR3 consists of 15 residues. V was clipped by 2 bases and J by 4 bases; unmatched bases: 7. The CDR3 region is CASSLSEGAGYGYTF. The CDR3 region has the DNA TGTGCCAGCAGCTTATCCGAGGGGGCTGGCTATGGCTACACCTTC.

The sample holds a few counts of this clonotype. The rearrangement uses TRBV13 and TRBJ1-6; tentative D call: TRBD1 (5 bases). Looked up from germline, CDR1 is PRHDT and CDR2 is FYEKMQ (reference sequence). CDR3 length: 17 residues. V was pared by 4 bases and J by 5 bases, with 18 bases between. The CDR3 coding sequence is TGTGCCAGCAGCTCTTTGAAGAGGGGATGGAATAATTCACCCCTCCACTTT. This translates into CASSSLKRGWNNSPLHF.

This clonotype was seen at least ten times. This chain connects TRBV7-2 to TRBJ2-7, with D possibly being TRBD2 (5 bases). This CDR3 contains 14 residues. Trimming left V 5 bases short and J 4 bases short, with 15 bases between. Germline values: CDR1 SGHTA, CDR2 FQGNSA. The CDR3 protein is CASSSSFGGYEQYF. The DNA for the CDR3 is TGTGCCAGCAGCAGTTCATTCGGCGGGTACGAGCAGTACTTC.

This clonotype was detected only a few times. The CDR3, as DNA: TGTGCCAGCAGAGCGAGGGACGAGCAGTACTTC. Amino acids: CASRARDEQYF. V and J are TRBV7-9 and TRBJ2-7, with TRBD2 as a possible D gene (5 bases). V was shortened by 6 bases and J by 5 bases, with 8 bases between the two germline ends. Germline V lookup: CDR1 SEHNR, CDR2 FQNEAQ (reference sequence). The CDR3 spans 11 residues.

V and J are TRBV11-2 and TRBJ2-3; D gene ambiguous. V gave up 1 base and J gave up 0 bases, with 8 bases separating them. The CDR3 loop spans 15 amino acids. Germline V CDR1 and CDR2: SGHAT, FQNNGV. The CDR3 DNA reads TGTGCCAGCAGCTTAGCCGAAACTAGCACAGATACGCAGTATTTT. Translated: CASSLAETSTDTQYF.

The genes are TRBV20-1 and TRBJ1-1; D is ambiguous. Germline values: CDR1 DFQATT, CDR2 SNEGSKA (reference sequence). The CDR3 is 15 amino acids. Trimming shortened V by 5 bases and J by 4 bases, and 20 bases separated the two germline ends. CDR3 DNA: TGCAGTGCTTTGGGAGAAACTCTCATAGGCACTGAAGCTTTCTTT. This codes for CSALGETLIGTEAFF.

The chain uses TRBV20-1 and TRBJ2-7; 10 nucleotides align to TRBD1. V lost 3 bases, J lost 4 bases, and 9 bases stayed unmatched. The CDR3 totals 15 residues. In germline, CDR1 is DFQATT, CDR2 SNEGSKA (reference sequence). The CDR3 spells CSARNRDRGPYEQYF. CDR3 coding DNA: TGCAGTGCTAGGAACCGGGACAGGGGCCCTTACGAGCAGTACTTC.

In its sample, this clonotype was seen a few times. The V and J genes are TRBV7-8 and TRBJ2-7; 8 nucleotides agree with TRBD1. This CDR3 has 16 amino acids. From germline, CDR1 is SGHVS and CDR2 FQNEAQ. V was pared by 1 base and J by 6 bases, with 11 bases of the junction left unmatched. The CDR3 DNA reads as TGTGCCAGCAGCTTAGGTTGGCCAGGACAGGGTAGCGAGCAGTACTTC. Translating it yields CASSLGWPGQGSEQYF. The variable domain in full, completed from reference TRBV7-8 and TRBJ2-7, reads GAGVSQSPRYKVAKRGQDVALRCDPISGHVSLFWYQQALGQGPEFLTYFQNEAQLDKSGLPSDRFFAERPEGSVSTLKIQRTQQEDSAVYLCASSLGWPGQGSEQYFGPGTRLTVT.

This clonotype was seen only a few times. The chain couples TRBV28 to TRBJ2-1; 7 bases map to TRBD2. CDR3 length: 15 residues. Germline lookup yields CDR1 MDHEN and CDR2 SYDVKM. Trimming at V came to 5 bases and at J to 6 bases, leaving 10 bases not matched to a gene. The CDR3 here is CASSRLAGGINEQFF. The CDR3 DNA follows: TGTGCCAGCAGTCGACTAGCTGGGGGGATCAATGAGCAGTTCTTC.

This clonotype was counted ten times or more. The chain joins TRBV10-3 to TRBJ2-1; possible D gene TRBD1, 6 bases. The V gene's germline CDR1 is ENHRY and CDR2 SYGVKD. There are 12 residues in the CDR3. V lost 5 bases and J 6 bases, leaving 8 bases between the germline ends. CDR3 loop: CAISSTGNEQFF. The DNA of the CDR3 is TGTGCCATCAGTTCGACAGGCAATGAGCAGTTCTTC.